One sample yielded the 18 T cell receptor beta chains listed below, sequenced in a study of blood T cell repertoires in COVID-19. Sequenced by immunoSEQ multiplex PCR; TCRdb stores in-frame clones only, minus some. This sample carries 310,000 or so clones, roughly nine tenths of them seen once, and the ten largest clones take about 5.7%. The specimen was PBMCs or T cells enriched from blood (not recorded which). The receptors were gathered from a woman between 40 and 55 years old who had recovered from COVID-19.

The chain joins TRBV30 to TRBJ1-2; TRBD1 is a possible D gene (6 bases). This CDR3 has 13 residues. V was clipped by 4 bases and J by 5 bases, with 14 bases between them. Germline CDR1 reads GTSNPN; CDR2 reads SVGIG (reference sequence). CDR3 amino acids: CAWTHRVAYGYTF. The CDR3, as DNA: TGTGCCTGGACTCACAGGGTGGCGTATGGCTACACCTTC.

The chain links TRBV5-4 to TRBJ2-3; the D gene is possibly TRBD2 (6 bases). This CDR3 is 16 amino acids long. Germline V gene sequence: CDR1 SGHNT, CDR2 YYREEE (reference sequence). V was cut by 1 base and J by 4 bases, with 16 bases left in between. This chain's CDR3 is CASSLQRLDYPDTQYF. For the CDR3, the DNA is TGTGCCAGCAGCTTGCAGCGACTAGACTATCCAGATACGCAGTATTTT.

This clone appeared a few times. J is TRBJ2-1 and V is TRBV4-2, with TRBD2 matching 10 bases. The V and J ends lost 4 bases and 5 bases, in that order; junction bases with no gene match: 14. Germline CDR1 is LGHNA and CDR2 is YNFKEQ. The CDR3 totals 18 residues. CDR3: CASSRKKGAGGSDNEQFF. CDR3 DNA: TGTGCCAGCAGCCGGAAGAAGGGAGCGGGAGGGTCTGACAATGAGCAGTTCTTC.

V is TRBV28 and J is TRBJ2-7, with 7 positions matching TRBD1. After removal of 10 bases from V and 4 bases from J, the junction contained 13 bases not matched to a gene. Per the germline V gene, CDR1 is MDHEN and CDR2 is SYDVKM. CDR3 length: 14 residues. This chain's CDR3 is CATMVAGGRYEQYF. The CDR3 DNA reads TGTGCCACCATGGTGGCAGGGGGACGTTACGAGCAGTACTTC.

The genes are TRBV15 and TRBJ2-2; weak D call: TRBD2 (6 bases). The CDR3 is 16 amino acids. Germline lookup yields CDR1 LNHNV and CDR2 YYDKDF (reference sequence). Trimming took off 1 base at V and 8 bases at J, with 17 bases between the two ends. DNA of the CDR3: TGTGCCACCAGCAGAGTTGGCGGAGGGAGGACGGGGGAGCTGTTTTTT. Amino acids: CATSRVGGGRTGELFF.

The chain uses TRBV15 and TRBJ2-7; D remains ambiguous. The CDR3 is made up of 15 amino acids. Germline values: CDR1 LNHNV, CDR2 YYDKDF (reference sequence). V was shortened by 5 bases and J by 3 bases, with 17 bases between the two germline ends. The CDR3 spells CATSPGSGNRYEQYF. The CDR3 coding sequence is TGTGCCACCAGCCCAGGATCAGGAAACCGCTACGAGCAGTACTTC.

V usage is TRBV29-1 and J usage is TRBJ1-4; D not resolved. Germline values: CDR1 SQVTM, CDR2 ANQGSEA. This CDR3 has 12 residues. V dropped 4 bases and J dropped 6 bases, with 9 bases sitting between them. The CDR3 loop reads CSVVGGDEKLFF. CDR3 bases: TGCAGCGTTGTCGGCGGGGATGAAAAACTGTTTTTT.

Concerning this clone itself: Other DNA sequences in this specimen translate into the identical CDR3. For the CDR3, the DNA is TGTGCCAGTAGACCGGGACAGCTGAACACTGAAGCTTTCTTT. Amino acids: CASRPGQLNTEAFF. This chain connects TRBV19 to TRBJ1-1; 7 bases agree with TRBD1. Unmatched junction bases numbered 4, after V lost 6 bases and J lost 0 bases. This CDR3 has 14 amino acids. The germline V gene has CDR1 LNHDA and CDR2 SQIVND (reference sequence).

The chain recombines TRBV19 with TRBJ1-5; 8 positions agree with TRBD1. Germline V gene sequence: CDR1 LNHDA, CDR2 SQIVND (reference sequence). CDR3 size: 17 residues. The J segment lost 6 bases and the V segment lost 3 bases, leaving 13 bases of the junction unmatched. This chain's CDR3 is CASSIGWTGSFGQPQHF. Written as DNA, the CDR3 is TGTGCCAGTAGTATTGGCTGGACAGGGAGTTTCGGTCAGCCCCAGCATTTT.

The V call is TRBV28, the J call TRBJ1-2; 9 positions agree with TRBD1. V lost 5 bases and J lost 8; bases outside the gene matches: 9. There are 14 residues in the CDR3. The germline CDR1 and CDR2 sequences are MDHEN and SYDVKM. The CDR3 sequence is CASSPGGQGRGYTF. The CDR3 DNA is TGTGCCAGCAGTCCGGGGGGACAGGGTAGGGGCTACACCTTC.

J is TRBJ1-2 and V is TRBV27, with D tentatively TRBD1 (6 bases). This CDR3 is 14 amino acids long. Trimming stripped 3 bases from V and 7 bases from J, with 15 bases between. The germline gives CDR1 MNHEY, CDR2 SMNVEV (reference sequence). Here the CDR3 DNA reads TGTGCCAGCAGTTTTGGTCGGGGGGGCACTGGCTACACCTTC. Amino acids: CASSFGRGGTGYTF.

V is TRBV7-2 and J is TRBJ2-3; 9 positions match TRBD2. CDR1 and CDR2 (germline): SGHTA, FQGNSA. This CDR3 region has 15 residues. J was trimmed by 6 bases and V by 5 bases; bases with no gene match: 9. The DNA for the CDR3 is TGTGCCAGCAGCACCCGGACTAGCGTGGGGGATACGCAGTATTTT. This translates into CASSTRTSVGDTQYF.

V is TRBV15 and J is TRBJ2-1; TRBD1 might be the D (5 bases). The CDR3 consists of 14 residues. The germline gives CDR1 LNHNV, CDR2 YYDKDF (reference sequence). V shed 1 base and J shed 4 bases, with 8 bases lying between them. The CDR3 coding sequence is TGTGCCACCAGCAGAGTTACAGGATACAATGAGCAGTTCTTC. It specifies CATSRVTGYNEQFF.

The CDR3 coding sequence is TGTGCCAGTACCCCACAGGAGAATCAGCCCCAGCATTTT. This codes for CASTPQENQPQHF. The genes are TRBV19 and TRBJ1-5; tentative D call: TRBD1 (5 bases). Trimming shortened V by 7 bases and J by 4 bases, and 11 bases separated the two germline ends. Germline loops: CDR1 LNHDA, CDR2 SQIVND (reference sequence). The CDR3 runs 13 residues.

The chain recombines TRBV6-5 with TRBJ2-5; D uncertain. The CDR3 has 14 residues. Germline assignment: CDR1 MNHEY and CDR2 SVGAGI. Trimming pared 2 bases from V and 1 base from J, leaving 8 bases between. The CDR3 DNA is TGTGCCAGCAGTTACAGTTCGGGCCAAGAGACCCAGTACTTC. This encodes CASSYSSGQETQYF.

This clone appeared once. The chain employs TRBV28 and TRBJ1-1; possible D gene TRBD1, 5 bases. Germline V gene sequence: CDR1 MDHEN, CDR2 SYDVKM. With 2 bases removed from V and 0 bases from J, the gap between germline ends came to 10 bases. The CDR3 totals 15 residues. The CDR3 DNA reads TGTGCCAGCAGTTTAAGGGGACTCATGAACACTGAAGCTTTCTTT. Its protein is CASSLRGLMNTEAFF.

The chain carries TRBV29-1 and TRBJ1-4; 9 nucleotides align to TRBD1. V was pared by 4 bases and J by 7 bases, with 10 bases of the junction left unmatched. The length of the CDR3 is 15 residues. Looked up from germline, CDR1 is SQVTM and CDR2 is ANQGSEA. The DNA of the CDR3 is TGCAGCGTTGGGAAATCACAGGGGGCTGGTGAAAAACTGTTTTTT. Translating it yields CSVGKSQGAGEKLFF.

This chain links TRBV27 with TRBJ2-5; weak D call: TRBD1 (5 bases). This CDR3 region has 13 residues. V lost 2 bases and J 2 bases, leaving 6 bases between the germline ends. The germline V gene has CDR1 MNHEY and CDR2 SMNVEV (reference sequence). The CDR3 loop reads CASSLQGQETQYF. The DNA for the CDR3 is TGTGCCAGCAGTTTACAGGGTCAAGAGACCCAGTACTTC.